Detailed here is one T cell receptor beta chain. No antigen is known for it. The germline gives CDR1 KGHSH, CDR2 LQKENI. The ends lost 4 bases at V and 7 bases at J; junction bases unmatched: 12. This CDR3 region has 15 residues. This sample was included in a study of blood T cells in healthy people across ages. General study points: There were more naive CD4+ cells and higher diversity in long-lived donors than in aged donors. While age rose, TCR beta diversity per million T cells dropped in a roughly linear way. From one million sequenced T cells, diversity estimates were lower bounds.

Primed by a sample-barcoded 5' primer and a J-beta primer mix, a second PCR proceeded for 7 to 11 cycles. Each of the cDNA molecules was tagged by a template-switch adaptor with 12 random nucleotides. TCRdb analysed the 5' RACE reads with MiXCR anew, one entry per CDR3 protein. The data hold just under 900,000 distinct CDR3 sequences, with under 35% observed a single time. The clonotype originates from a woman over 75 in good health. The chain links TRBV18 to TRBJ2-7; TRBD1 matches at 8 bases. Sequenced sample: blood. The CDR3 loop reads CASSQDRGGLGEQYF. As DNA, the CDR3 is TGTGCCAGCTCACAAGACAGGGGAGGACTGGGAGAGCAGTACTTC.